This record looks at one TCR beta chain sequence and its context. Its target is not known. Primed by a sample-barcoded 5' primer and a J-beta primer mix, a second PCR proceeded for about 7 to 12 cycles. Every sample gave at least 2.5 million paired-end reads containing CDR3. One entry per CDR3 protein results from TCRdb running MiXCR on the 5' RACE reads. The data show about 290,000 distinct CDR3 sequences, 25% to 30% seen once. The data were taken from a study of blood T cells in healthy people across ages. In the study overall: When template switching was applied, about one barcoded beta molecule was captured per two T cells.

Healthy Caucasian individuals from Russia aged roughly 6 to 90 served as donors. From germline, CDR1 is MDHEN and CDR2 SYDVKM. With 6 bases clipped from V and 10 bases from J, the junction kept 8 bases outside the gene matches. CDR3 length equals 15 residues. General observations from the study: Both naive CD4+ cell counts and diversity were greater in long-lived donors than in aged donors.

V and J are TRBV28 and TRBJ1-6, with TRBD1 identical over 11 bases. This sequence was found in a woman in her seventies in good health. Sequenced input: blood. CDR3 region: CASSIGQGAKSPLHF. The CDR3 DNA reads as TGTGCCAGCAGCATTGGACAGGGGGCGAAATCACCCCTCCACTTT. The variable domain in full, with the rest retrieved from reference TRBV28 and TRBJ1-6, is DVKVTQSSRYLVKRTGEKVFLECVQDMDHENMFWYRQDPGLGLRLIYFSYDVKMKEKGDIPEGYSVSREKKERFSLILESASTNQTSMYLCASSIGQGAKSPLHFGNGTRLTVT.